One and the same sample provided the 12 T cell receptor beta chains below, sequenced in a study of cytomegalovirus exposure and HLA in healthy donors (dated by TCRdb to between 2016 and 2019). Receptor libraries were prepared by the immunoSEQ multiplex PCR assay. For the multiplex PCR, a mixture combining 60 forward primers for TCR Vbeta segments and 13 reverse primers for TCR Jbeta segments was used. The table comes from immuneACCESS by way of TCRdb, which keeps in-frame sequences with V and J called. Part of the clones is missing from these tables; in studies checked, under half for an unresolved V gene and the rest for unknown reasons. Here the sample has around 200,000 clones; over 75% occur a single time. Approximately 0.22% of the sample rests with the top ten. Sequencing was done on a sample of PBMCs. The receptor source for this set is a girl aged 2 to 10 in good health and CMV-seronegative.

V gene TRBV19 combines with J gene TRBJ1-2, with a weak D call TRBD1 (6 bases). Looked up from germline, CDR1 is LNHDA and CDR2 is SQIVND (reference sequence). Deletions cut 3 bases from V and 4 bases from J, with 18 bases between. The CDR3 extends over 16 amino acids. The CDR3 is CASSIPYPGQGYGYTF. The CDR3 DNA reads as TGTGCCAGTAGTATCCCCTATCCGGGACAAGGCTATGGCTACACCTTC.

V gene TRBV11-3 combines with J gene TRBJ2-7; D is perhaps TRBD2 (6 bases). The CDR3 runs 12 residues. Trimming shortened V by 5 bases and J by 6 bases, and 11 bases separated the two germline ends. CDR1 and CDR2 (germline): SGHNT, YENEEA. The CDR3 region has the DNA TGTGCCAGCAGCGCGGAGGGGCCCGAGCAGTACTTC. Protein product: CASSAEGPEQYF.

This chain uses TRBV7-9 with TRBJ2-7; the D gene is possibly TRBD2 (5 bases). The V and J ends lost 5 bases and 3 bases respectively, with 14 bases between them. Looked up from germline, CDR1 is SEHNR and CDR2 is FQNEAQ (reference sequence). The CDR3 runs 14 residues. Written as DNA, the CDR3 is TGTGCCAGCAGCCCAGCGGTCAGTCACTACGAGCAGTACTTC. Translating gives CASSPAVSHYEQYF.

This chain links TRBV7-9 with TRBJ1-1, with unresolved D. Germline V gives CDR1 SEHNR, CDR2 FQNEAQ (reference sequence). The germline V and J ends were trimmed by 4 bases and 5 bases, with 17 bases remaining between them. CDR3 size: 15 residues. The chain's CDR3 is CASSSTDGWATEAFF. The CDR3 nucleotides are TGTGCCAGCAGCTCGACCGATGGCTGGGCGACTGAAGCTTTCTTT.

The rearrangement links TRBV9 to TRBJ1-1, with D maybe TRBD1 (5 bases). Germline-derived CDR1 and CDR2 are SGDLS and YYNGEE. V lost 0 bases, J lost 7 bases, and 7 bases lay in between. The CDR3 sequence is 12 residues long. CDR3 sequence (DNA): TGTGCCAGCAGCGTAGACACAGGTGAAGCTTTCTTT. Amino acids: CASSVDTGEAFF.

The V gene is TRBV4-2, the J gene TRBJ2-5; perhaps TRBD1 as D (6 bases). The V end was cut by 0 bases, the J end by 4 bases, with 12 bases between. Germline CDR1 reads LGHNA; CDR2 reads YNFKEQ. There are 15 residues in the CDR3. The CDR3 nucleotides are TGTGCCAGCAGCCAAGATCGGCAGGGGAGAGAGACCCAGTACTTC. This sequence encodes CASSQDRQGRETQYF.

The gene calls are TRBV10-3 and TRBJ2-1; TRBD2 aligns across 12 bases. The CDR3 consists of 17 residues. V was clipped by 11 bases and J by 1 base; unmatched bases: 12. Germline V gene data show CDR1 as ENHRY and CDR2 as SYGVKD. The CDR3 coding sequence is TGTGCCGTCGCCGGGACTAGCGGGCCCCAGTCCTACAATGAGCAGTTCTTC. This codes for CAVAGTSGPQSYNEQFF.

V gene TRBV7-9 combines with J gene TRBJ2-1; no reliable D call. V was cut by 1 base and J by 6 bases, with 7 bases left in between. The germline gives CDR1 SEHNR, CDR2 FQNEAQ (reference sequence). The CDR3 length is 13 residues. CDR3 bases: TGTGCCAGCAGCTTAGAGTGGCCCAATGAGCAGTTCTTC. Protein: CASSLEWPNEQFF.

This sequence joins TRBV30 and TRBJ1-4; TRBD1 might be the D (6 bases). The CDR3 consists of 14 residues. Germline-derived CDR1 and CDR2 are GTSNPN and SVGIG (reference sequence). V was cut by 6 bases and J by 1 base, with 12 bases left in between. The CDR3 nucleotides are TGTGCCTGTCCCACAGGGCGAACTAATGAAAAACTGTTTTTT. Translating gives CACPTGRTNEKLFF.

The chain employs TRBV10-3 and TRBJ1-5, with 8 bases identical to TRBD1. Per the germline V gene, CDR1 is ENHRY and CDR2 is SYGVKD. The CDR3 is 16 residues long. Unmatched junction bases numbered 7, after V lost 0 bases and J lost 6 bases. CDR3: CAISESTAGGGQPQHF. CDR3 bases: TGTGCCATCAGTGAGTCGACGGCAGGGGGCGGTCAGCCCCAGCATTTT.

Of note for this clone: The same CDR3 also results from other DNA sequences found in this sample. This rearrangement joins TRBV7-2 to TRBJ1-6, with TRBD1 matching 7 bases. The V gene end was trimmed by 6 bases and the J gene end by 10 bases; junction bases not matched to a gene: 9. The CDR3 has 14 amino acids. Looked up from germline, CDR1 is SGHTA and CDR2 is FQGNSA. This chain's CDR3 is CASRLGQTRSPLHF. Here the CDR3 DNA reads TGTGCCAGCAGGTTGGGACAGACGAGATCACCCCTCCACTTT.

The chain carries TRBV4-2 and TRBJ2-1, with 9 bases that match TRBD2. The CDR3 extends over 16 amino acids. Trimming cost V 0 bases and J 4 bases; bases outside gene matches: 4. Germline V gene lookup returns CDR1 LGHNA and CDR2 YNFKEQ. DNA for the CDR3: TGTGCCAGCAGCCAAGAACCGACTAGCGGTTACAATGAGCAGTTCTTC. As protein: CASSQEPTSGYNEQFF.